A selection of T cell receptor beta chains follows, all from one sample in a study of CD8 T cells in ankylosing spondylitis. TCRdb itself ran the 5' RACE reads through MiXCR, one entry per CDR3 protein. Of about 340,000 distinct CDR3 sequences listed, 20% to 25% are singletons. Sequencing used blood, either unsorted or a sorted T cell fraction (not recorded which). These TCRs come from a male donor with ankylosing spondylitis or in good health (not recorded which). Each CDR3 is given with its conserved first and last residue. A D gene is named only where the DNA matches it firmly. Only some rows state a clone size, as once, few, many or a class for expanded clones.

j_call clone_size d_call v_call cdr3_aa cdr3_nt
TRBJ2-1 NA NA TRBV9 CASSVAASSYNEQFF TGTGCCAGCAGCGTCGCGGCTAGCTCCTACAATGAGCAGTTCTTC
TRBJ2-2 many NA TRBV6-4 CASSHGTGELFF TGTGCCAGCAGTCATGGCACCGGGGAGCTGTTTTTT
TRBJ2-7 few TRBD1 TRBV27 CASSLWQGVPYEQYF TGTGCCAGCAGTTTATGGCAGGGGGTTCCCTACGAGCAGTACTTC
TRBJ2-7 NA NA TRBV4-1 CASSRDMSYEQYF TGCGCCAGCAGCCGGGACATGAGCTACGAGCAGTACTTC
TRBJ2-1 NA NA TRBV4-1 CASSQTTVSNEQFF TGCGCCAGCAGCCAGACGACAGTGTCCAATGAGCAGTTCTTC
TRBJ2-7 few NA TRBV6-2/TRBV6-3 CASSYETELYDQYF TGTGCCAGCAGTTACGAGACAGAGCTCTACGATCAGTACTTC
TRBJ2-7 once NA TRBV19 CASSVQGLYEQYF TGTGCCAGTAGTGTTCAGGGGCTCTACGAGCAGTACTTC
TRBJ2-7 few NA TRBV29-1 CSVVGGAGGNEQYF TGCAGCGTCGTCGGCGGGGCAGGGGGTAACGAGCAGTACTTC
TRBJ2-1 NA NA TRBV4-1 CASTQDYNEQFF TGCGCCAGCACCCAGGACTACAATGAGCAGTTCTTC
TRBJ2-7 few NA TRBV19 CASSKDLYEQYF TGTGCCAGTAGTAAGGACCTCTACGAGCAGTACTTC
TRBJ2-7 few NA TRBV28 CASTGPYEQYF TGTGCCAGCACAGGGCCCTACGAGCAGTACTTC
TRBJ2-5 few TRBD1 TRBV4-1 CASSQDETGWAETQYF TGCGCCAGCAGCCAAGACGAGACAGGGTGGGCAGAGACCCAGTACTTC
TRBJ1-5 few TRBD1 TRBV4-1 CASSQEGTGFQPQHF TGCGCCAGCAGCCAAGAAGGGACAGGGTTTCAGCCCCAGCATTTT
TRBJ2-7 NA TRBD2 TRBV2 CASSVAGGPREQYF TGTGCCAGCAGTGTAGCGGGGGGGCCGCGCGAGCAGTACTTC
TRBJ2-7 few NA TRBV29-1 CSVEDEGIWYF TGCAGCGTTGAAGATGAGGGTATTTGGTACTTC
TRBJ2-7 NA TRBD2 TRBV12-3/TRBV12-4 CASSPTLRSGETYEQYF TGTGCCAGCAGTCCCACTCTCCGCAGCGGGGAGACCTACGAGCAGTACTTC
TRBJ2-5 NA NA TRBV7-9 CASSLVAGIETQYF TGTGCCAGCAGCTTAGTCGCGGGAATAGAGACCCAGTACTTC
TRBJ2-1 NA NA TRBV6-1 CASRPVVYPYNEQFF TGTGCCAGCAGGCCTGTGGTTTACCCATACAATGAGCAGTTCTTC
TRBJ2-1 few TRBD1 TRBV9 CASSVVERGHEQFF TGTGCCAGCAGCGTAGTTGAGAGGGGGCATGAGCAGTTCTTC
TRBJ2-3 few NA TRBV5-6 CASSLVLPAGTDTQYF TGTGCCAGCAGCTTGGTTTTACCAGCGGGCACAGATACGCAGTATTTT
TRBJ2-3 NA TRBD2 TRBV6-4 CATKAGRTDTQYF TGTGCCACCAAAGCGGGGCGCACAGATACGCAGTATTTT
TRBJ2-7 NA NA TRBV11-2 CASSLGWGALEQYF TGTGCCAGCAGCCTGGGATGGGGGGCGCTCGAGCAGTACTTC
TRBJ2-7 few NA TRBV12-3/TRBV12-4 CASSPDTPGTYEQYF TGTGCCAGCAGCCCGGACACCCCGGGAACCTACGAGCAGTACTTC